This T cell receptor (beta chain) emerged from a study of tumor-infiltrating lymphocytes in primary liver carcinoma. Germline V gene sequence: CDR1 MDHEN, CDR2 SYDVKM. This CDR3 has 15 amino acids. V was pared by 9 bases and J by 0 bases, with 15 bases between. Each 20-30 mg portion of unsorted bulk tissue served as the source for co-extraction of RNA and DNA. The researchers produced TCR beta cDNA from around 0.5 ug total RNA with a constant-region primer. Slightly modified ARM-PCR with three nested multiplex PCR rounds yielded TCR beta libraries. The first two PCR rounds, approximately 10 cycles each, used TRBV1-TRBV30 forward primers and a C-beta reverse primer. Via MiXCR, TCRdb re-called the multiplex PCR reads, giving one row per CDR3 protein. The data show 95,000 to 150,000 distinct CDR3 sequences, 55% to 75% seen once.

Sequencing input: liver tumor tissue from sampling region 1. Specified subset: tumor region T1, superior pole. This clonotype originated in a woman aged 55-75 years with primary liver carcinoma and hepatitis B virus infection. The chain has TRBV28 and TRBJ1-5, with D possibly TRBD1 on 6 matching bases. The CDR3 sequence is CASTGTPYSNQPQHF. The CDR3 DNA reads TGTGCCAGTACCGGGACACCTTATAGCAATCAGCCCCAGCATTTT.